This TCR beta chain is drawn from a study of post-analysis software for immune sequencing data. Study overall: Included courses were relapsing-remitting and secondary progressive multiple sclerosis; progressive-relapsing multiple sclerosis was also included.

This clonotype was counted between two and nine times. Its antigen is currently unknown. Included in the TCR beta cDNA libraries were unique molecular identifiers. TCRdb used MiXCR to reprocess the PCR reads, holding one entry per CDR3 protein. The table records hundreds of thousands of distinct CDR3 sequences, roughly 50% of them present only once. V gave up 7 bases and J gave up 8 bases, with 9 bases separating them. Germline V gene sequence: CDR1 SQVTM, CDR2 ANQGSEA. The CDR3 length is 10 residues. Study-wide results and limits: Under the F measure, samples that were prepared in one batch clustered strongly together. TRBV5-6, TRBV5-1 and TRBV20-1 were among roughly five TRBV segments more frequent in patients than controls.

The chain is built from TRBV29-1 and TRBJ2-1; D may be TRBD1 or TRBD2 (5 bases each). This receptor was taken from a girl aged 5 to 17 with multiple sclerosis. The source material was blood. The CDR3 is CSGGVDEQFF. The CDR3, as DNA: TGCAGCGGAGGGGTGGATGAGCAGTTCTTC.